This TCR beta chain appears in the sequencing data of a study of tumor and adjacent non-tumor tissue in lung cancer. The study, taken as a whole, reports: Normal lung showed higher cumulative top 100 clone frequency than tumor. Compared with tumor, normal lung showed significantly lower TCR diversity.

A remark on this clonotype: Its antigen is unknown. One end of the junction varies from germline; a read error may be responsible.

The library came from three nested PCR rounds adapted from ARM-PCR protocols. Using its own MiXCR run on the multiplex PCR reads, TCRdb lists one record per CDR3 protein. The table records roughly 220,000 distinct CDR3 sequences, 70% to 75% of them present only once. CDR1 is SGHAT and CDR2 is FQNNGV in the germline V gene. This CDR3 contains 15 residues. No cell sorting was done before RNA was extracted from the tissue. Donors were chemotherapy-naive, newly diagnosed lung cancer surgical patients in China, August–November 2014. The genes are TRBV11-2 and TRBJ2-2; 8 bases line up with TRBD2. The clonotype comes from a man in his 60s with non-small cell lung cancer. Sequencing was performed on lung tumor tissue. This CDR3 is CVSSPVAGGPGELFF. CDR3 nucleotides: TGTGTCAGCAGTCCTGTGGCGGGGGGCCCAGGGGAGCTGTTTTTT. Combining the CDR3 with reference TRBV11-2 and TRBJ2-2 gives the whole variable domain EAGVAQSPRYKIIEKRQSVAFWCNPISGHATLYWYQQILGQGPKLLIQFQNNGVVDDSQLPKDRFSAERLKGVDSTLKIQPAKLEDSAVYLCVSSPVAGGPGELFFGEGSRLTVL.